The clone carrying this T cell receptor beta chain was counted at least ten times. The source of the sample is a study of metastatic and nonmetastatic thyroid tumors. TCRdb re-analyzed the PCR reads using MiXCR. Here the sample spans about 19,000 clones, 16% being singletons. The length of the CDR3 is 14 residues. Trimming took 0 bases from V and 3 from J, leaving 8 bases between them. Germline values: CDR1 MGHRA, CDR2 YSYEKL. Patients underwent thyroid surgery, and none had received any treatment before it. The gene calls are TRBV4-1 and TRBJ1-1; D remains unclear. Sequencing was performed on blood. The source of this sequence is a male donor with papillary thyroid cancer or a benign thyroid nodule (not recorded which). Some clones in this sample may be carry-over from other donors' samples. The CDR3 DNA reads TGCGCCAGCAGCCAAGATACTGGCTACACTGAAGCTTTCTTT. As protein: CASSQDTGYTEAFF.